The clone carrying this T cell receptor beta chain was counted a single time. The CDR3 is 15 residues long. The V and J ends lost 0 bases and 5 bases respectively, with 11 bases between them. CDR1 and CDR2 (germline): MNHEY, SMNVEV (reference sequence). The table came from immunoSEQ multiplex PCR; TCRdb's copy has only in-frame clones and leaves some out. This sample has some 200,000 clones; around 89% occur once, and the top ten carry roughly 5.5%. The sample belongs to a study of blood T cell repertoires in COVID-19. Study details: Both acute and convalescent COVID-19 samples were obtained from the United States, Italy and Spain.

This sequence joins TRBV27 and TRBJ1-5; perhaps TRBD1 as D (6 bases). The sample taken for sequencing was peripheral blood. The sequence came from a man aged 35-49 years with active or convalescent COVID-19. The CDR3 coding sequence is TGTGCCAGCAGTTTATCGATGGACAGAGATCAGCCCCAGCATTTT. Its translation: CASSLSMDRDQPQHF.